Below, one T cell receptor (beta chain) is given with its context. This sample is drawn from a study of cytomegalovirus exposure and HLA in healthy donors. Here immunoSEQ multiplex PCR was the method, and the copy in TCRdb shows in-frame clones only, minus some. Here the sample spans fewer than 200,000 clones, approximately 96% being singletons. Trimming cost V 0 bases and J 5 bases; bases outside gene matches: 7. Germline values: CDR1 MNHEY, CDR2 SVGAGI. The CDR3 is made up of 16 amino acids. The clonotype originates from a woman younger than 35 in good health and CMV-seronegative. Sequencing was performed on PBMCs. The genes are TRBV6-5 and TRBJ1-2; 9 nucleotides line up with TRBD1. CDR3 coding DNA: TGTGCCAGCAGTTACTCGACACAGGACAGGGGATATGGCTACACCTTC. It specifies CASSYSTQDRGYGYTF.